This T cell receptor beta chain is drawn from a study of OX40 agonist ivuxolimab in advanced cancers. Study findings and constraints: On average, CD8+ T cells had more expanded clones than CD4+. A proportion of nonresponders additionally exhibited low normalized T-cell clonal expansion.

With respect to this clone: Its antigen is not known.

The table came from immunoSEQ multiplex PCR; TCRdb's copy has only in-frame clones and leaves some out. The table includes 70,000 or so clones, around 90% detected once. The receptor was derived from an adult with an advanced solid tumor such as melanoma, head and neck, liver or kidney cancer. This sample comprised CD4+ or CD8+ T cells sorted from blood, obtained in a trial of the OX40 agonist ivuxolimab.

This CDR3 reads CASSPRDGGAGELFF. CDR3 coding DNA: TGTGCCAGCTCACCACGGGACGGAGGGGCCGGGGAGCTGTTTTTT. The chain has TRBV18 and TRBJ2-2; D perhaps matches TRBD2 (6 bases). The CDR3 sequence is 15 residues long. V was pared by 1 base and J by 6 bases, with 12 bases between. CDR1 and CDR2 (germline): KGHSH, LQKENI.